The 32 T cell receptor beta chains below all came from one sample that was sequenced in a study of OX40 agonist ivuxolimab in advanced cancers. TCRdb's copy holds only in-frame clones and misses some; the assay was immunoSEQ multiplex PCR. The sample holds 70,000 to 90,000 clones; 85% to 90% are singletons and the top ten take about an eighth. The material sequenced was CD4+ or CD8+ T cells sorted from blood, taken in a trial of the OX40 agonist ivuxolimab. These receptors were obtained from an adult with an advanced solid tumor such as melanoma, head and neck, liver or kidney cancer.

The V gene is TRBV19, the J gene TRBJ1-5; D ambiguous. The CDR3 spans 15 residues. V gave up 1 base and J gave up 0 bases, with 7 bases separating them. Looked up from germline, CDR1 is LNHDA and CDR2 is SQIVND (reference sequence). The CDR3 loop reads CASSIGSYSNQPQHF. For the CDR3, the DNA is TGTGCCAGTAGTATAGGTAGTTATAGCAATCAGCCCCAGCATTTT.

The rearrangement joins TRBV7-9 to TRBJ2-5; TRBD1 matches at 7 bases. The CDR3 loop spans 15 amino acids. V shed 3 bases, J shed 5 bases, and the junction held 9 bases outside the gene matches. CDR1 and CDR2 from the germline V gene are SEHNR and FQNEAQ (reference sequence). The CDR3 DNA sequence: TGTGCCAGCAGCTTGTCCGGGACAGTTGCGGAGACCCAGTACTTC. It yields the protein CASSLSGTVAETQYF.

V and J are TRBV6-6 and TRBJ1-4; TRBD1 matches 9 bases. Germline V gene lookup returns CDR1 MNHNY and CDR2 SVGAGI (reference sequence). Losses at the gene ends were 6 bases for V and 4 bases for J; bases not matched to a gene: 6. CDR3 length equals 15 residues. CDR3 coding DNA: TGTGCCAGCAGGGGGGGGACAGGGCGTAATGAAAAACTGTTTTTT. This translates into CASRGGTGRNEKLFF.

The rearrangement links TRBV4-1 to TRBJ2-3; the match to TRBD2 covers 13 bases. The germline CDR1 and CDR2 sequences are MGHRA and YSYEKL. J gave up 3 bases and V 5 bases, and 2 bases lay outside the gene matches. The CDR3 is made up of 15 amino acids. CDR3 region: CASSKLAGGTDTQYF. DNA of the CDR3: TGCGCCAGCAGCAAACTAGCGGGGGGGACAGATACGCAGTATTTT.

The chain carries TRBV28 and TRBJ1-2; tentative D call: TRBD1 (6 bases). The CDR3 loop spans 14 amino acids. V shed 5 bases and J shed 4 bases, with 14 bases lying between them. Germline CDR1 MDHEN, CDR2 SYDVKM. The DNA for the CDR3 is TGTGCCAGCAGTCTAGCAGACAGGTTCTATGGCTACACCTTC. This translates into CASSLADRFYGYTF.

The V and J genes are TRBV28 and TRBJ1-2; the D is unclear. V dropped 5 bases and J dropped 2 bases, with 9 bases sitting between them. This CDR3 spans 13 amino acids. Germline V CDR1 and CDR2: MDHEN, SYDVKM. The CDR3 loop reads CASSLGLNYGYTF. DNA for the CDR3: TGTGCCAGCAGTCTGGGGTTGAACTATGGCTACACCTTC.

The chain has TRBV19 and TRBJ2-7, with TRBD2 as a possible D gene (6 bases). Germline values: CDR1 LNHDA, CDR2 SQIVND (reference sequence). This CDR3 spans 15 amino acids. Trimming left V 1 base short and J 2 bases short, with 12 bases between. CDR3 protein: CASSIAGTGAYEQYF. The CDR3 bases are TGTGCCAGTAGTATAGCTGGGACGGGGGCCTACGAGCAGTACTTC.

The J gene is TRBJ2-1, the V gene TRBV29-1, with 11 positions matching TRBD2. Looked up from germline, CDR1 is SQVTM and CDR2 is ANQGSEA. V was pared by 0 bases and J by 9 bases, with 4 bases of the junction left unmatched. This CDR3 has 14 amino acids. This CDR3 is CSVEDSGGAIEQFF. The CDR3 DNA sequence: TGCAGCGTTGAAGATAGCGGGGGGGCCATTGAGCAGTTCTTC.

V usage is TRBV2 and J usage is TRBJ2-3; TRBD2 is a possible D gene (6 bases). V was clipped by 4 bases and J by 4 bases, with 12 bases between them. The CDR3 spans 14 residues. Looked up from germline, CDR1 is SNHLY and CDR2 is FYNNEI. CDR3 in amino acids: CASSAQGGSDTQYF. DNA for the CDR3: TGTGCCAGCAGTGCCCAGGGAGGATCAGATACGCAGTATTTT.

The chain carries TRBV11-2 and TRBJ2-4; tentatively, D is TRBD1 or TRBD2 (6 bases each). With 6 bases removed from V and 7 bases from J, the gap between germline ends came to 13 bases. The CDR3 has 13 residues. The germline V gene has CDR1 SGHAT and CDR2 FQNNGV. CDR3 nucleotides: TGTGCCAGCAGAGGGGGGTCGGGGAACATTCAGTACTTC. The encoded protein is CASRGGSGNIQYF.

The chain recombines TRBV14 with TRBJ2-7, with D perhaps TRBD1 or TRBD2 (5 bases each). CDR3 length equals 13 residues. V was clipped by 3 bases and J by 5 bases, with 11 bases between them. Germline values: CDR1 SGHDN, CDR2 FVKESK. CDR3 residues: CASSQPMGDEQYF. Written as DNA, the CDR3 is TGTGCCAGCAGCCAGCCCATGGGGGACGAGCAGTACTTC.

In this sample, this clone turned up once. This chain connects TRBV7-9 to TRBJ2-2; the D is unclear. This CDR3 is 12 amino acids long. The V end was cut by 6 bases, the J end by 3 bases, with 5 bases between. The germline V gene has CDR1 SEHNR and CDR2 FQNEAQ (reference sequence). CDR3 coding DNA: TGTGCCAGCAGTCACTACACCGGGGAGCTGTTTTTT. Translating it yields CASSHYTGELFF. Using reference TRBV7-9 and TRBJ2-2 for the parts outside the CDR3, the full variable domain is DTGVSQNPRHKITKRGQNVTFRCDPISEHNRLYWYRQTLGQGPEFLTYFQNEAQLEKSRLLSDRFSAERPKGSFSTLEIQRTEQGDSAMYLCASSHYTGELFFGEGSRLTVL.

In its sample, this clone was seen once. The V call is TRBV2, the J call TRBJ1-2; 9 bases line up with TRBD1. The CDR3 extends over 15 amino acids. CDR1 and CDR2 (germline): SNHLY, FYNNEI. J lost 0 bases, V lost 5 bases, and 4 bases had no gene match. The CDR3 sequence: CASSLWTGANYGYTF. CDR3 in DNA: TGTGCCAGCAGTCTTTGGACAGGGGCTAACTATGGCTACACCTTC. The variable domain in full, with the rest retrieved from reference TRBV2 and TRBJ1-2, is EPEVTQTPSHQVTQMGQEVILRCVPISNHLYFYWYRQILGQKVEFLVSFYNNEISEKSEIFDDQFSVERPDGSNFTLKIRSTKLEDSAMYFCASSLWTGANYGYTFGSGTRLTVV.

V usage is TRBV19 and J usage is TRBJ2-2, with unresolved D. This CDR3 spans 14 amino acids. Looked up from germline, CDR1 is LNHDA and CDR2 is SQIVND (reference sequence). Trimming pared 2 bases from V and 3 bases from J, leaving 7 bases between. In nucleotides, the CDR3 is TGTGCCAGTAGTATAACCGGGTACACCGGGGAGCTGTTTTTT. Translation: CASSITGYTGELFF.

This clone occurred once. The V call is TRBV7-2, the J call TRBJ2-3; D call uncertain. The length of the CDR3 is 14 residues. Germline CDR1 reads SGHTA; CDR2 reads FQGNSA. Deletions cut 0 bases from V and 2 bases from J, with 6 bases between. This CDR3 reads CASSLAGHTDTQYF. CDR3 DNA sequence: TGTGCCAGCAGCTTAGCTGGTCACACAGATACGCAGTATTTT.

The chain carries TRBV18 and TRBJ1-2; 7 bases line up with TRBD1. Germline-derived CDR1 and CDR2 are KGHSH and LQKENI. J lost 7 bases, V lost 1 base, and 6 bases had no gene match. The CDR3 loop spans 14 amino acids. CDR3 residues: CASSPQGAAIGYTF. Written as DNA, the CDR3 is TGTGCCAGCTCACCACAGGGGGCGGCCATTGGCTACACCTTC. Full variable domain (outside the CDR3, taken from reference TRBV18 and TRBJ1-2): NAGVMQNPRHLVRRRGQEARLRCSPMKGHSHVYWYRQLPEEGLKFMVYLQKENIIDESGMPKERFSAEFPKEGPSILRIQQVVRGDSAAYFCASSPQGAAIGYTFGSGTRLTVV.

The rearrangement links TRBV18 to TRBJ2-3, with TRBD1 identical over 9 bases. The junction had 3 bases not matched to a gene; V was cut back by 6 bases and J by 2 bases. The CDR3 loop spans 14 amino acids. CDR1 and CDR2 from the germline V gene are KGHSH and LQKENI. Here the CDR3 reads CASSGDRATDTQYF. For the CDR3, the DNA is TGTGCCAGCTCCGGGGACAGGGCCACAGATACGCAGTATTTT.

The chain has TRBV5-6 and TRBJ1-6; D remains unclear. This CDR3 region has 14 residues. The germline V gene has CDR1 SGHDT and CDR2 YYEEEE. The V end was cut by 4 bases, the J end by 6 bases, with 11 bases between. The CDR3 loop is CASSLGPTNSPLHF. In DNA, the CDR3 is TGTGCCAGCAGCCTGGGCCCGACTAATTCACCCCTCCACTTT.

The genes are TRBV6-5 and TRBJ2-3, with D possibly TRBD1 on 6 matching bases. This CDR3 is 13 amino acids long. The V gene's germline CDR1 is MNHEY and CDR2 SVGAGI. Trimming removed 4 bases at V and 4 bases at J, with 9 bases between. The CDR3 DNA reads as TGTGCCAGCAGTTTACAGGGCTCAGATACGCAGTATTTT. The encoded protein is CASSLQGSDTQYF.

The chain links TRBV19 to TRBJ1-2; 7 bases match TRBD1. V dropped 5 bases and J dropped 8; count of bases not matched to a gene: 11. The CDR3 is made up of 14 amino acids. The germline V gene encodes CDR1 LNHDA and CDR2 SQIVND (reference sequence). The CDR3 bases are TGTGCCAGTAGTTTCCTACAGGGGCTAGGAGGCTACACCTTC. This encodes CASSFLQGLGGYTF.

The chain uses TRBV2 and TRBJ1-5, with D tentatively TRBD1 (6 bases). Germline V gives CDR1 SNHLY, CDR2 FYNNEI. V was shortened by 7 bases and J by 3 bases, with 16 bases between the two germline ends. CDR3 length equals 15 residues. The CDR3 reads CASTKIGQTNQPQHF. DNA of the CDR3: TGTGCCAGCACCAAAATAGGACAGACCAATCAGCCCCAGCATTTT.

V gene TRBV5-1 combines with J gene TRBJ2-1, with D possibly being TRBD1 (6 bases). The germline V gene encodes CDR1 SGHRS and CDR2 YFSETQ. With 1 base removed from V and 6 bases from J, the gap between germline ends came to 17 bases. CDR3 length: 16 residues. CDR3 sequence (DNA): TGCGCCAGCAGCTTGCACGAAGGTGGGGGCCTCAATGAGCAGTTCTTC. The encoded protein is CASSLHEGGGLNEQFF.

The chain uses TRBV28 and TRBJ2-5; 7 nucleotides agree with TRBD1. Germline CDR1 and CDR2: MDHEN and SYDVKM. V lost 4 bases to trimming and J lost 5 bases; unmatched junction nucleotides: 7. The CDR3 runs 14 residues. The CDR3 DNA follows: TGTGCCAGCAGTTACACAGGGGTTCCGGAGACCCAGTACTTC. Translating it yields CASSYTGVPETQYF.

CDR3 sequence (DNA): TGTGCCAGCTCACTAGGAGAGACTATACTTACGGATACGCAGTATTTT. Protein sequence: CASSLGETILTDTQYF. This chain links TRBV18 with TRBJ2-3; tentative D call: TRBD2 (5 bases). The CDR3 has 16 amino acids. CDR1 and CDR2 from the germline V gene are KGHSH and LQKENI. Trimming pared 4 bases from V and 6 bases from J, leaving 20 bases between.

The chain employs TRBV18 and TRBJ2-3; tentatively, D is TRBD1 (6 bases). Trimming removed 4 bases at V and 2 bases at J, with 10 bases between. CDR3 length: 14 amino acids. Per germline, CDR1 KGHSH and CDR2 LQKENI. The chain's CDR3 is CASSQAGVTDTQYF. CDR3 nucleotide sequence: TGTGCCAGCTCACAGGCAGGGGTCACAGATACGCAGTATTTT.

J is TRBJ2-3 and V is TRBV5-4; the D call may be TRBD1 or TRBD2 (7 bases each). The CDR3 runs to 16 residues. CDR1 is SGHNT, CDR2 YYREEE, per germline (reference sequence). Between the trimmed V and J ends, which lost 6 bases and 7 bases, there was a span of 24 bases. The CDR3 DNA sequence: TGTGCCAGCACCCAGGGGGGGGACCGATTGGTAAATACGCAGTATTTT. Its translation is CASTQGGDRLVNTQYF.

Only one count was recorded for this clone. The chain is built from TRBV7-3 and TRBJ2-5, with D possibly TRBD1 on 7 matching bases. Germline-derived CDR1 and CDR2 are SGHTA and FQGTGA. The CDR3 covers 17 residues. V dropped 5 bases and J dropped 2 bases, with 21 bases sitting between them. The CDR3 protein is CASSPRTGPGGQETQYF. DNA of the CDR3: TGTGCCAGCAGCCCCCGGACAGGTCCTGGGGGGCAAGAGACCCAGTACTTC.

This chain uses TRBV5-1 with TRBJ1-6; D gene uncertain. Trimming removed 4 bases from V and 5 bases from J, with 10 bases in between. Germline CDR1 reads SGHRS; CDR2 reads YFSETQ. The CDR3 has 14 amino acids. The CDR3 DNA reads TGCGCCAGCAGCATCCGACGTGATAATTCACCCCTCCACTTT. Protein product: CASSIRRDNSPLHF.

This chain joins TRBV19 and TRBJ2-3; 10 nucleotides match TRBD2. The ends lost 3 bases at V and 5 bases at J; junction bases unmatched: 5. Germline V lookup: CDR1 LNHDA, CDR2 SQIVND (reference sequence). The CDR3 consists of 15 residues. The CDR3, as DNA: TGTGCCAGTAGTATTTCAGGACTAGCGGTAGATACGCAGTATTTT. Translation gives CASSISGLAVDTQYF.

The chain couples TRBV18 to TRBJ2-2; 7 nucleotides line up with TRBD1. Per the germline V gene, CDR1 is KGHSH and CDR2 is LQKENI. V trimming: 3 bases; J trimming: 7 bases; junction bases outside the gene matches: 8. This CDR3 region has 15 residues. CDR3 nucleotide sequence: TGTGCCAGCTCACCCCGACAGGGTGATGTCGGGGAGCTGTTTTTT. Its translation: CASSPRQGDVGELFF.

The CDR3 reads CASSKGGTVTNEKLFF. The DNA for the CDR3 is TGTGCCAGCAGTAAAGGGGGGACGGTAACTAATGAAAAACTGTTTTTT. The chain carries TRBV2 and TRBJ1-4, with a weak D call TRBD1 (6 bases). CDR1 and CDR2 (germline): SNHLY, FYNNEI. The CDR3 totals 16 residues. Trimming cost V 5 bases and J 1 base, with 14 bases left between them.

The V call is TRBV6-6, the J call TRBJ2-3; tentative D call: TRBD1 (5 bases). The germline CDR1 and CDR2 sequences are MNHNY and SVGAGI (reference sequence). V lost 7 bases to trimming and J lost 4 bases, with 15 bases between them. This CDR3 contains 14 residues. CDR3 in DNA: TGTGCCAGCAAGAGATCAGGGTTAGCAGATACGCAGTATTTT. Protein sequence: CASKRSGLADTQYF.